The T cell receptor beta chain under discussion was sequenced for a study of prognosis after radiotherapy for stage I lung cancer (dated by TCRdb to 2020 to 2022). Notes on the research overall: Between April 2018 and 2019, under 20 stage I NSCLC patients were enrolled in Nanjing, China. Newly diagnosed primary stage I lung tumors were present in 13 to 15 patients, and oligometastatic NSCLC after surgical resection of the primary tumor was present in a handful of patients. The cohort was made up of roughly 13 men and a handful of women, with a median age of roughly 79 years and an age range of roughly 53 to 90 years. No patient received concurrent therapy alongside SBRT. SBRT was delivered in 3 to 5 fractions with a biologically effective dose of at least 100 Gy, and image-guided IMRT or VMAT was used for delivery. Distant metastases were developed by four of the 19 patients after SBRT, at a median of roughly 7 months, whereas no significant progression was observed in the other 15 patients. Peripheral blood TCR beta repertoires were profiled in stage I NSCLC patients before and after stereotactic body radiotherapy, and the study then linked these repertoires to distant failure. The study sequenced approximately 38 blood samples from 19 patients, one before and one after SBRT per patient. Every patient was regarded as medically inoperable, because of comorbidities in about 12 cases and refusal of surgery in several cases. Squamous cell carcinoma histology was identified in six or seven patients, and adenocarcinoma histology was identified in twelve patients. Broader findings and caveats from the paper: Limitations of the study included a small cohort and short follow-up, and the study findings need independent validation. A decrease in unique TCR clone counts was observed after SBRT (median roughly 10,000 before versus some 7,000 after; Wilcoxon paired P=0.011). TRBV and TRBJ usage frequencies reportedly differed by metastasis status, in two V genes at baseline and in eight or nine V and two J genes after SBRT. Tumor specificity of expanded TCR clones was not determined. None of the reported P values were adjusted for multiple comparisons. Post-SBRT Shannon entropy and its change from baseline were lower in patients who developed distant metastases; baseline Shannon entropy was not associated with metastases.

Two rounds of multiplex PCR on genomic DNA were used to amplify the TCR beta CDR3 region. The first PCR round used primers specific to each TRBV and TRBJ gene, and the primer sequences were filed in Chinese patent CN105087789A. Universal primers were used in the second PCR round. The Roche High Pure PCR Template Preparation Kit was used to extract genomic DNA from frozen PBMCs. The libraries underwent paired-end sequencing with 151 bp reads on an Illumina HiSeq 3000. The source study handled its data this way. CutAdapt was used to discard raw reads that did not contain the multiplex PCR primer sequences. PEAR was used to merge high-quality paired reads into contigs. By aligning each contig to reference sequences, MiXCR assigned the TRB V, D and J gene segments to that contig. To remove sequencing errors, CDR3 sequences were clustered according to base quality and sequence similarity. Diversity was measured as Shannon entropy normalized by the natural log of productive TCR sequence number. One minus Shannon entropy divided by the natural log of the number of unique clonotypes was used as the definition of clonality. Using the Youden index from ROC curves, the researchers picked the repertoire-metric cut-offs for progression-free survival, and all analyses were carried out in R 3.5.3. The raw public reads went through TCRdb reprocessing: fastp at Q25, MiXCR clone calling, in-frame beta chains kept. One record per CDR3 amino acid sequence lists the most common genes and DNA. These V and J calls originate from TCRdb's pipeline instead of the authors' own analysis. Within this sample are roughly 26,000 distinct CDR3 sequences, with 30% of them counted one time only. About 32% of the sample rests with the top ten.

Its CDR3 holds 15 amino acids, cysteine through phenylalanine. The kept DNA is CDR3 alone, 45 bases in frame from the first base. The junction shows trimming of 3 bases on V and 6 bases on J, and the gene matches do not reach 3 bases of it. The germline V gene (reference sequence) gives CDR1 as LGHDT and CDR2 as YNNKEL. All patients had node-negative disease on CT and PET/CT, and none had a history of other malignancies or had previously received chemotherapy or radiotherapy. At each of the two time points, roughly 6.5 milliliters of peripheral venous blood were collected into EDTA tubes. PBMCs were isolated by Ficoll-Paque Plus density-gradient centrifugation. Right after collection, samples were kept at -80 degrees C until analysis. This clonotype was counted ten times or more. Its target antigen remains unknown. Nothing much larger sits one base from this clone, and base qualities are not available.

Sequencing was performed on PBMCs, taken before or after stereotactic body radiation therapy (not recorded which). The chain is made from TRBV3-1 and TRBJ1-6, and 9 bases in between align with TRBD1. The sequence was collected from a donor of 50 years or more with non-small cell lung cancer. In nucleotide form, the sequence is TGTGCCAGCAGCCAGGGGACAGGGACTAATTCACCCCTCCACTTT. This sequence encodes CASSQGTGTNSPLHF.